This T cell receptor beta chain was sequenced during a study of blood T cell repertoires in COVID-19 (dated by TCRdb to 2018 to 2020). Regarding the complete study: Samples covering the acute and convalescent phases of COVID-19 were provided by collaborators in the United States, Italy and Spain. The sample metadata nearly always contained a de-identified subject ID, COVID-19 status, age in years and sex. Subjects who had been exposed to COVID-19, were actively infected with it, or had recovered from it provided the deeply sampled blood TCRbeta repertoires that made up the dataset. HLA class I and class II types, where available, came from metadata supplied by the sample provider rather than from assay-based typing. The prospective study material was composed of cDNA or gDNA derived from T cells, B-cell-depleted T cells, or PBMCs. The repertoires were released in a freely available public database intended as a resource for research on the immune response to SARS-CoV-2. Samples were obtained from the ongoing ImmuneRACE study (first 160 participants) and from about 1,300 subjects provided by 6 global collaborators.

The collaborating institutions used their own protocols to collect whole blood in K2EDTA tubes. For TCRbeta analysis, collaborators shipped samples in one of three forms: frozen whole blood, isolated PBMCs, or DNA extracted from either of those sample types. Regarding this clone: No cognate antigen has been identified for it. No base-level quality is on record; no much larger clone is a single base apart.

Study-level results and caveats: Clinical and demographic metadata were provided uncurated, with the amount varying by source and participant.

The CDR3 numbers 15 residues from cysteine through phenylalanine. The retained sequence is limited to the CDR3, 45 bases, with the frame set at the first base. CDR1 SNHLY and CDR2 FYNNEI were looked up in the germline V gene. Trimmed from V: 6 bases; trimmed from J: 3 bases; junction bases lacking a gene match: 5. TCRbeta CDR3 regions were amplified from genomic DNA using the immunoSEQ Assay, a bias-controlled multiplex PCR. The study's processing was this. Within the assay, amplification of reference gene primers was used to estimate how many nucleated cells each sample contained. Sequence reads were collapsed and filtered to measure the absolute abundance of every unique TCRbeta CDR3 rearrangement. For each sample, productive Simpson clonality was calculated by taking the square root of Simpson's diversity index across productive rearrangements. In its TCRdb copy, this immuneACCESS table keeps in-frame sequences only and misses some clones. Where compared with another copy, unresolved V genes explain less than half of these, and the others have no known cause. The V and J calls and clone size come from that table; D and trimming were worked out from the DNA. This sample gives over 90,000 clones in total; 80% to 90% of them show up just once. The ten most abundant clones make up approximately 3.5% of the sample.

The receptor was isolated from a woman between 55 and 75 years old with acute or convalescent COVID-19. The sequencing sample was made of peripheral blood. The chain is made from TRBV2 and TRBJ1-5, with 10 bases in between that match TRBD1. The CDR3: CASSAGTGVNQPQHF. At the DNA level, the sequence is TGTGCCAGCAGCGCCGGGACAGGGGTCAATCAGCCCCAGCATTTT.